Listed below are T cell receptor beta chains from one sample, sequenced in a study of OX40 agonist ivuxolimab in advanced cancers. Clones were sequenced by immunoSEQ multiplex PCR, and TCRdb holds only the in-frame ones, with some missing. The repertoire has 60,000 to 70,000 clones, approximately 82% of them found once; the top ten carry around 1.5%. The source material was CD4+ or CD8+ T cells sorted from blood, sampled in a trial of the OX40 agonist ivuxolimab. The receptor source for this set is an adult with an advanced solid tumor such as melanoma, head and neck, liver or kidney cancer. The CDR3 runs from the conserved cysteine through the conserved F or W. Each record gives: J gene, V gene, D gene, clone size, CDR3 DNA, CDR3 protein. The D gene is left open where the match is weak. Some rows have no size entry. The others give once, few or many, or a class for an expanded clone.

j_call: TRBJ2-3
v_call: TRBV29-1
d_call: TRBD2
clone_size: .
cdr3_nt: TGCAGCGCGAGACTAGCGGGAGGGGCAGATACGCAGTATTTT
cdr3_aa: CSARLAGGADTQYF

j_call: TRBJ2-7
v_call: TRBV28
d_call: TRBD2
clone_size: .
cdr3_nt: TGTGCCATTTCCCCTAGCGGGAGGGCCTACGAGCAGTACTTC
cdr3_aa: CAISPSGRAYEQYF

j_call: TRBJ2-7
v_call: TRBV2
d_call: TRBD2
clone_size: .
cdr3_nt: TGTGCCAGCAGTGGGGCAGCGGGAGGGATCGAGCAGTACTTC
cdr3_aa: CASSGAAGGIEQYF

j_call: TRBJ2-3
v_call: TRBV27
d_call: TRBD2
clone_size: .
cdr3_nt: TGTGCCAGCAGTTCCCAGGATAGCGGGAGGGCAGATACGCAGTATTTT
cdr3_aa: CASSSQDSGRADTQYF

j_call: TRBJ2-1
v_call: TRBV4-1
d_call: .
clone_size: .
cdr3_nt: TGCGCCAGCAGCCAAGATCTGGTGGTTAAGATTTCCTACAATGAGCAGTTCTTC
cdr3_aa: CASSQDLVVKISYNEQFF

j_call: TRBJ1-5
v_call: TRBV10-2
d_call: .
clone_size: .
cdr3_nt: TGCGCCAGCAGTGAGTCACAAGTTCAGCCCCAGCATTTT
cdr3_aa: CASSESQVQPQHF

j_call: TRBJ2-7
v_call: TRBV6-5
d_call: .
clone_size: .
cdr3_nt: TGTGCCAGCAGTGGTCTGACCTACGAGCAGTACTTC
cdr3_aa: CASSGLTYEQYF

j_call: TRBJ1-2
v_call: TRBV6-5
d_call: TRBD1
clone_size: few
cdr3_nt: TGTGCCAGCAGTTACACTAGGACAGGGGGCAACTATGGCTACACCTTC
cdr3_aa: CASSYTRTGGNYGYTF

j_call: TRBJ1-3
v_call: TRBV20-1
d_call: .
clone_size: .
cdr3_nt: TGCAGTTTCGCCAGCCAAAGGGCCATATATTTT
cdr3_aa: CSFASQRAIYF

j_call: TRBJ1-2
v_call: TRBV7-2
d_call: .
clone_size: .
cdr3_nt: TGTGCCAGCAGCCGCGGGACAACTATGGGCTACACCTTC
cdr3_aa: CASSRGTTMGYTF

j_call: TRBJ2-2
v_call: TRBV5-1
d_call: TRBD2
clone_size: .
cdr3_nt: TGCGCCAGCAGCCAACACAGGGGACTAGCGGGGATAAACACCGGGGAGCTGTTTTTT
cdr3_aa: CASSQHRGLAGINTGELFF

j_call: TRBJ2-1
v_call: TRBV7-3
d_call: TRBD2
clone_size: .
cdr3_nt: TGTGCCAGCAGCCTCAGCGGGGGGTCCTACAATGAGCAGTTCTTC
cdr3_aa: CASSLSGGSYNEQFF

j_call: TRBJ2-4
v_call: TRBV28
d_call: TRBD1
clone_size: .
cdr3_nt: TGTGCCAGCGGGGGACAGGGTTCAAACATTCAGTACTTC
cdr3_aa: CASGGQGSNIQYF

j_call: TRBJ1-1
v_call: TRBV10-2
d_call: .
clone_size: .
cdr3_nt: TGCGCCAGCATGGAGGGTAATATGAACACTGAAGCTTTCTTT
cdr3_aa: CASMEGNMNTEAFF

j_call: TRBJ2-3
v_call: TRBV11-2
d_call: TRBD2
clone_size: .
cdr3_nt: TGTGCCAGCGCTCCTGGGCGCCGGGGGGGAGTTGTTTTTGAGGATACGCAGTATTTT
cdr3_aa: CASAPGRRGGVVFEDTQYF

j_call: TRBJ1-1
v_call: TRBV5-1
d_call: .
clone_size: .
cdr3_nt: TGCGCCAGCAGCTCCGAGGGAGGAGAAGCTTTCTTT
cdr3_aa: CASSSEGGEAFF

j_call: TRBJ2-7
v_call: TRBV2
d_call: TRBD2
clone_size: .
cdr3_nt: TGTGCCAGCAGTGAACCGTCGGGGGGGTGTGAGCAGTACTTC
cdr3_aa: CASSEPSGGCEQYF

j_call: TRBJ1-2
v_call: TRBV6-5
d_call: .
clone_size: .
cdr3_nt: TGTGCCAGCCGTGACTCGGGGGCCTATGGCTACACCTTC
cdr3_aa: CASRDSGAYGYTF

j_call: TRBJ2-1
v_call: TRBV11-3
d_call: .
clone_size: .
cdr3_nt: TGTGCCAGCAGCCCAGATGGGACTTTCGAGCAGTTCTTC
cdr3_aa: CASSPDGTFEQFF

j_call: TRBJ2-3
v_call: TRBV9
d_call: .
clone_size: few
cdr3_nt: TGTGCCAGCAGCGTAGCAAGGGTGGGTAGCACAGATACGCAGTATTTT
cdr3_aa: CASSVARVGSTDTQYF

j_call: TRBJ2-5
v_call: TRBV6-6
d_call: .
clone_size: .
cdr3_nt: TGTGCCAGCAGTTGGGAGAAAGGGACCCAGTACTTC
cdr3_aa: CASSWEKGTQYF

j_call: TRBJ1-2
v_call: TRBV20-1
d_call: .
clone_size: .
cdr3_nt: TGCAGTGCTATTATGCGCATCTTC
cdr3_aa: CSAIMRIF

j_call: TRBJ1-1
v_call: TRBV28
d_call: .
clone_size: .
cdr3_nt: TGTGCCAGCAGTATCCCTAACACTGAAGCTTTCTTT
cdr3_aa: CASSIPNTEAFF

j_call: TRBJ1-1
v_call: TRBV4-1
d_call: .
clone_size: .
cdr3_nt: TGCGCCAGCAGCCAAGATTACAGGGCAGATTTTTTGACTGAAGCTTTCTTT
cdr3_aa: CASSQDYRADFLTEAFF

j_call: TRBJ2-2
v_call: TRBV29-1
d_call: .
clone_size: .
cdr3_nt: TGCAGCGTTGTATCCCCAGGGGAAAACACCGGGGAGCTGTTTTTT
cdr3_aa: CSVVSPGENTGELFF

j_call: TRBJ1-2
v_call: TRBV30
d_call: TRBD1
clone_size: .
cdr3_nt: TGTGCCTGGAGTCAACAGACAGGGGCTTATGGCTACACCTTC
cdr3_aa: CAWSQQTGAYGYTF

j_call: TRBJ1-1
v_call: TRBV19
d_call: .
clone_size: .
cdr3_nt: TGTGCCAGTAGATCGGGAAGGGACACTGAAGCTTTCTTT
cdr3_aa: CASRSGRDTEAFF

j_call: TRBJ2-1
v_call: TRBV9
d_call: .
clone_size: .
cdr3_nt: TGTGCCAGCAGCGCCGGGCCGGGTCCCTTAGGCAATGAGCAGTTCTTC
cdr3_aa: CASSAGPGPLGNEQFF

j_call: TRBJ1-2
v_call: TRBV7-2
d_call: .
clone_size: .
cdr3_nt: TGTGCCAGCAGCTTAGAGGTGGGAAACTATGGCTACACCTTC
cdr3_aa: CASSLEVGNYGYTF

j_call: TRBJ1-2
v_call: TRBV27
d_call: .
clone_size: .
cdr3_nt: TGTGCCAGCAGTTTACACAGGGCTAACTATGGCTACACCTTC
cdr3_aa: CASSLHRANYGYTF

j_call: TRBJ2-5
v_call: TRBV5-6
d_call: .
clone_size: .
cdr3_nt: TGTGCCAGCAGCGCCGGGGAGACCCAGTACTTC
cdr3_aa: CASSAGETQYF

j_call: TRBJ2-7
v_call: TRBV4-1
d_call: .
clone_size: .
cdr3_nt: TGCGCCAGCAGCCAAGATACTCGGGGTTCGGGGCAGTACTTC
cdr3_aa: CASSQDTRGSGQYF

j_call: TRBJ1-2
v_call: TRBV28
d_call: .
clone_size: .
cdr3_nt: TGTGCCAGCAATGGCGGGGGAAACGGCTACACCTTC
cdr3_aa: CASNGGGNGYTF

j_call: TRBJ2-2
v_call: TRBV6-5
d_call: .
clone_size: .
cdr3_nt: TGTGCCAGCAGTTACGCCGGGAAAACCGGGGAGCTGTTTTTT
cdr3_aa: CASSYAGKTGELFF

j_call: TRBJ1-5
v_call: TRBV29-1
d_call: .
clone_size: .
cdr3_nt: TGCAGCGTGACGACTGGACAGTTCAATCAGCCCCAGCATTTT
cdr3_aa: CSVTTGQFNQPQHF

j_call: TRBJ1-1
v_call: TRBV5-1
d_call: TRBD1
clone_size: .
cdr3_nt: TGCGCCAGCAGCGCGACAGGGGAGAACACTGAAGCTTTCTTT
cdr3_aa: CASSATGENTEAFF

j_call: TRBJ1-5
v_call: TRBV7-2
d_call: .
clone_size: few
cdr3_nt: TGTGCCAGCAGCTTTTACAATCAGCCCCAGCATTTT
cdr3_aa: CASSFYNQPQHF

j_call: TRBJ2-7
v_call: TRBV28
d_call: .
clone_size: .
cdr3_nt: TGTGCCAGCAGTCCCTGGGGGGGCCTGAGGGAGCAGTACTTC
cdr3_aa: CASSPWGGLREQYF

j_call: TRBJ1-5
v_call: TRBV30
d_call: TRBD1
clone_size: few
cdr3_nt: TGTGCCTGGAGTCTCCAACAGGGGACTCAGCCCCAGCATTTT
cdr3_aa: CAWSLQQGTQPQHF

j_call: TRBJ2-2
v_call: TRBV7-9
d_call: TRBD2
clone_size: .
cdr3_nt: TGTGCCAGCAACTCGGGACTAGCGGGAGTCACCGGGGAGCTGTTTTTT
cdr3_aa: CASNSGLAGVTGELFF

j_call: TRBJ2-7
v_call: TRBV7-2
d_call: .
clone_size: .
cdr3_nt: TGTGCCAGCAGCACCGGGACTTACTACGAGCAGTACTTC
cdr3_aa: CASSTGTYYEQYF

j_call: TRBJ2-5
v_call: TRBV20-1
d_call: .
clone_size: .
cdr3_nt: TGCAGTGCTGATCAAGAGACCCAGTACTTC
cdr3_aa: CSADQETQYF

j_call: TRBJ2-3
v_call: TRBV5-5
d_call: .
clone_size: .
cdr3_nt: TGTGCCAGCAGCTTGGCCGGAGGGCAGGGAGAGGATACGCAGTATTTT
cdr3_aa: CASSLAGGQGEDTQYF

j_call: TRBJ2-7
v_call: TRBV7-8
d_call: TRBD2
clone_size: .
cdr3_nt: TGTGCCAGCAGCTCGTGGGGACTAGCGGGAGGTCCCAACGAGCAGTACTTC
cdr3_aa: CASSSWGLAGGPNEQYF

j_call: TRBJ2-1
v_call: TRBV18
d_call: TRBD2
clone_size: .
cdr3_nt: TGTGCCAGCTCACCACCTGGTCGGACTAGCGGGAGTTTTAGTGAGCAGTTCTTC
cdr3_aa: CASSPPGRTSGSFSEQFF

j_call: TRBJ1-1
v_call: TRBV9
d_call: .
clone_size: .
cdr3_nt: TGTGCCAGCAGCGTAGCGGACACTGAAGCTTTCTTT
cdr3_aa: CASSVADTEAFF

j_call: TRBJ1-3
v_call: TRBV30
d_call: .
clone_size: .
cdr3_nt: TGTGCCTGGAGGAAGGGGGTGTTGGTATCTGACACCATATATTTT
cdr3_aa: CAWRKGVLVSDTIYF

j_call: TRBJ1-1
v_call: TRBV7-2
d_call: .
clone_size: few
cdr3_nt: TGTGCCAGCAGCTTAGAAGGCGATATGAACACTGAAGCTTTCTTT
cdr3_aa: CASSLEGDMNTEAFF

j_call: TRBJ1-1
v_call: TRBV14
d_call: .
clone_size: .
cdr3_nt: TGTGCCAGCAGCCTCATCTACGACGCTGAAGCTTTCTTT
cdr3_aa: CASSLIYDAEAFF

j_call: TRBJ2-4
v_call: TRBV4-2
d_call: .
clone_size: .
cdr3_nt: TGTGCCAGCAGCCAAGATCCGGACTACCTAAACATTCAGTACTTC
cdr3_aa: CASSQDPDYLNIQYF

j_call: TRBJ1-6
v_call: TRBV10-3
d_call: TRBD1
clone_size: .
cdr3_nt: TGTGCCATCCAGGGGGCAGTTGGATCACCCCTCCACTTT
cdr3_aa: CAIQGAVGSPLHF

j_call: TRBJ2-3
v_call: TRBV5-6
d_call: TRBD2
clone_size: .
cdr3_nt: TGTGCCAGCAGCTTTGGACTAGCGGGAGGAGATACGCAGTATTTT
cdr3_aa: CASSFGLAGGDTQYF

j_call: TRBJ1-5
v_call: TRBV5-6
d_call: .
clone_size: .
cdr3_nt: TGTGCCAGCAGCTTGTTGTCCTTGAGCGATCAGCCCCAGCATTTT
cdr3_aa: CASSLLSLSDQPQHF

j_call: TRBJ2-3
v_call: TRBV5-1
d_call: TRBD2
clone_size: .
cdr3_nt: TGCGCCAGCAGCTTGACTAGCGGAACCACAGATACGCAGTATTTT
cdr3_aa: CASSLTSGTTDTQYF

j_call: TRBJ1-5
v_call: TRBV2
d_call: .
clone_size: .
cdr3_nt: TGTGCCAGCAGCGAAGGGAGCGATCAGCCCCAGCATTTT
cdr3_aa: CASSEGSDQPQHF

j_call: TRBJ2-7
v_call: TRBV9
d_call: .
clone_size: .
cdr3_nt: TGTGCCAGCAGCCCGGGTGGCGTAGGCCCCTACGAGCAGTACTTC
cdr3_aa: CASSPGGVGPYEQYF

j_call: TRBJ2-1
v_call: TRBV7-6
d_call: TRBD1
clone_size: .
cdr3_nt: TGTGCCAGCAGCCAAGGGGCAGGGGGCGATGGCAATGAGCAGTTCTTC
cdr3_aa: CASSQGAGGDGNEQFF

j_call: TRBJ2-1
v_call: TRBV5-1
d_call: .
clone_size: .
cdr3_nt: TGCGCCAGCAGCGCGGGTTCTTTTGAAGAGCAGTTCTTC
cdr3_aa: CASSAGSFEEQFF

j_call: TRBJ2-1
v_call: TRBV4-2
d_call: .
clone_size: .
cdr3_nt: TGTGCCAGCAGCCAAGAACCCCCGGTTAGCTCCTACAATGAGCAGTTCTTC
cdr3_aa: CASSQEPPVSSYNEQFF

j_call: TRBJ2-1
v_call: TRBV18
d_call: .
clone_size: .
cdr3_nt: TGTGCCAGCTCACCAAGGACAGAGTCCTACAATGAGCAGTTCTTC
cdr3_aa: CASSPRTESYNEQFF